Presented here are 5 T cell receptor beta chains from one specimen sequenced in a study of early T cells in non-severe SARS-CoV-2 infection. TCRdb redid the calling of the 5' RACE reads with MiXCR, one entry per CDR3 protein. The sample shows 25,000 to 35,000 distinct CDR3 sequences, around 5% of them seen only once. Sequencing input: whole blood. The receptors stem from an adult who was a healthcare worker with PCR-confirmed SARS-CoV-2 infection or an uninfected control (not recorded which).

This clonotype was observed many times. The chain carries TRBV12-3 or TRBV12-4 and TRBJ1-2; 8 bases align to TRBD1. This CDR3 is 16 amino acids long. V was pared by 5 bases and J by 7 bases, with 15 bases of the junction left unmatched. The chain's CDR3 is CASSPGGGGPPRGYTF. For the CDR3, the DNA is TGTGCCAGCAGTCCAGGGGGCGGGGGCCCACCCCGTGGCTACACCTTC.

V and J are TRBV3-1 and TRBJ2-7, with TRBD2 matching over 11 bases. CDR1 LGHDT and CDR2 YNNKEL come from the germline V gene (reference sequence). The CDR3 extends over 16 amino acids. J lost 2 bases, V lost 2 bases, and 5 bases had no gene match. The CDR3, as DNA: TGTGCCAGCAGCCAAACAAATAGCGGGAGGGCCTACGAGCAGTACTTC. This gives the protein CASSQTNSGRAYEQYF.

This clonotype came up a few times. The V call is TRBV11-2, the J call TRBJ2-1, with D unclear. Germline lookup yields CDR1 SGHAT and CDR2 FQNNGV. The CDR3 runs 13 residues. Trimming shortened V by 1 base and J by 7 bases, and 8 bases separated the two germline ends. CDR3 sequence reads: CASSLVDWNEQFF. The DNA for the CDR3 is TGTGCCAGCAGCTTAGTAGACTGGAATGAGCAGTTCTTC.

This clonotype was seen many times. The chain couples TRBV12-3 or TRBV12-4 to TRBJ2-1; D gene ambiguous. The CDR3 is made up of 10 amino acids. With 6 bases removed from V and 9 bases from J, the gap between germline ends came to 6 bases. CDR3 residues: CASSRGEQFF. The DNA of the CDR3 is TGTGCCAGCAGCCGTGGTGAGCAGTTCTTC.

This clonotype came up many times. The V gene is TRBV12-3 or TRBV12-4, the J gene TRBJ1-4; D gene ambiguous. V gave up 1 base and J gave up 11 bases, with 8 bases separating them. CDR3 length: 12 amino acids. The CDR3 coding sequence is TGTGCCAGCAGTTTAGGGCACTTTAAACTGTTTTTT. It specifies CASSLGHFKLFF.